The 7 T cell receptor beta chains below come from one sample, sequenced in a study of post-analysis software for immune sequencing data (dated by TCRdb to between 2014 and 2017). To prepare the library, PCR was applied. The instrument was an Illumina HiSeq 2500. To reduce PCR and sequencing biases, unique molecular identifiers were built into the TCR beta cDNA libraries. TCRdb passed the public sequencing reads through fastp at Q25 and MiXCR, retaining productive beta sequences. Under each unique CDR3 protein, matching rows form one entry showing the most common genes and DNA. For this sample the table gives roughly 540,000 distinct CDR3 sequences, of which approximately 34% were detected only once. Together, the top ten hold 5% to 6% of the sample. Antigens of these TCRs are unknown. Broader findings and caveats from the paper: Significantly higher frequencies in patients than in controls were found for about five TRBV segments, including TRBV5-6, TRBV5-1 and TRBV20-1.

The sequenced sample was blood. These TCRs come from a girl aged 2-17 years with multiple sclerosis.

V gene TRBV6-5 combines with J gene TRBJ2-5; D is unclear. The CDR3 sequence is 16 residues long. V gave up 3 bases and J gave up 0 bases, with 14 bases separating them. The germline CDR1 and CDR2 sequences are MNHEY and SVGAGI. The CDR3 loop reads CASSYPGIQYQETQYF. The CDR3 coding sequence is TGTGCCAGCAGTTATCCGGGCATCCAGTACCAAGAGACCCAGTACTTC.

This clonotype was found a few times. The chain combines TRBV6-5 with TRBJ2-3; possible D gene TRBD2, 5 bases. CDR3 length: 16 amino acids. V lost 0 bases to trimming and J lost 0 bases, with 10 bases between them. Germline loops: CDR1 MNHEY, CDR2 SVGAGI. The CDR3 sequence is CASSYSSPGSTDTQYF. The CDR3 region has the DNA TGTGCCAGCAGTTACTCATCACCGGGGAGCACAGATACGCAGTATTTT.

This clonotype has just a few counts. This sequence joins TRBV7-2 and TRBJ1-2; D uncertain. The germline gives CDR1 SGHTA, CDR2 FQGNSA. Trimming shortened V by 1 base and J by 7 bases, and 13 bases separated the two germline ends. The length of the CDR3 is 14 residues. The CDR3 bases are TGTGCCAGCAGCTTAGGTGGTTCAGGAACTGGCTACACCTTC. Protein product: CASSLGGSGTGYTF. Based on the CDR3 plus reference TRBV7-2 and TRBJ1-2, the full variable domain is GAGVSQSPSNKVTEKGKDVELRCDPISGHTALYWYRQSLGQGLEFLIYFQGNSAPDKSGLPSDRFSAERTGGSVSTLTIQRTQQEDSAVYLCASSLGGSGTGYTFGSGTRLTVV.

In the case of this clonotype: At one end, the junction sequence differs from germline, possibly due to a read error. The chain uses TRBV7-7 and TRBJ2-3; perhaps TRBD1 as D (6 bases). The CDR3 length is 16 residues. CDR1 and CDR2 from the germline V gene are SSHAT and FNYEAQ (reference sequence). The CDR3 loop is CASSLAPGTTTDTQYF. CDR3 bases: TGTGCTAGCAGCTTAGCACCGGGGACAACCACAGATACGCAGTATTTT. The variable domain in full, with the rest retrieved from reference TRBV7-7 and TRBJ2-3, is GAGVSQSPRYKVTKRGQDVTLRCDPISSHATLYWYQQALGQGPEFLTYFNYEAQPDKSGLPSDRFSAERPEGSISTLTIQRTEQRDSAMYRCASSLAPGTTTDTQYFGPGTRLTVL.

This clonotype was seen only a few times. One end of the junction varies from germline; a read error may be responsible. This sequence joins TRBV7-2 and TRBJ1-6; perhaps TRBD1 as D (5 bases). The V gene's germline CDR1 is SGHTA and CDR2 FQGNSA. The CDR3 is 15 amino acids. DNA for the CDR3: TGTGCCAGCAGCTTATGGGCGGGGGTGGATTCGCCCCTCCACTTT. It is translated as CASSLWAGVDSPLHF.

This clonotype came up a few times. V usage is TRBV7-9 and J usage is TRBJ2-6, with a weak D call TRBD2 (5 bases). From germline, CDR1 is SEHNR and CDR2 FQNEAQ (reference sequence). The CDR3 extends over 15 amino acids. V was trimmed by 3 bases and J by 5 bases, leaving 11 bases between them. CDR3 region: CASSFGPGWANVLTF. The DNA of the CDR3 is TGTGCCAGCAGCTTCGGACCGGGATGGGCCAACGTCCTGACTTTC.

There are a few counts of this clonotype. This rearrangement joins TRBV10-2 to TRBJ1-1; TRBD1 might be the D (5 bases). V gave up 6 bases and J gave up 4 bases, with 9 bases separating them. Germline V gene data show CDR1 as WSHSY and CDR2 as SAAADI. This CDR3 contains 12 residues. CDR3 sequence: CASSLTVTEAFF. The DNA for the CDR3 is TGCGCCAGCAGCCTGACAGTCACTGAAGCTTTCTTT.